This TCR beta chain originates from a study of T cells in Graves' hyperthyroidism and ophthalmopathy. A patient was excluded if there was uncontrolled infection, other autoimmune disease, pregnancy or lactation. Every diagnosis used clinical symptoms, serum thyroxine and TRAb, thyroid ultrasound and orbital computed tomography. The trim removed 6 bases at V and 4 bases at J, leaving 6 bases unmatched. Germline V CDR1 and CDR2: MNHNS, SASEGT. The CDR3 extends over 14 amino acids. From RNA transcripts, TCR beta CDR3 regions were amplified. HTBI primers were the set used in a first-round RT-PCR of the TCR CDR3. TCRdb ran MiXCR on the multiplex PCR reads and lists one entry per CDR3 protein. The sample carries about 480,000 distinct CDR3 sequences, approximately 23% recorded once. The sample holds many counts of this clonotype.

The receptor comes from a woman in her 70s with Graves' ophthalmopathy. This chain links TRBV6-1 with TRBJ1-1; 9 bases line up with TRBD1. The sequenced material came from blood. The CDR3 nucleotides are TGTGCCAGCAGCTACACAGGGGGCTTCACTGAAGCTTTCTTT. Translation: CASSYTGGFTEAFF.